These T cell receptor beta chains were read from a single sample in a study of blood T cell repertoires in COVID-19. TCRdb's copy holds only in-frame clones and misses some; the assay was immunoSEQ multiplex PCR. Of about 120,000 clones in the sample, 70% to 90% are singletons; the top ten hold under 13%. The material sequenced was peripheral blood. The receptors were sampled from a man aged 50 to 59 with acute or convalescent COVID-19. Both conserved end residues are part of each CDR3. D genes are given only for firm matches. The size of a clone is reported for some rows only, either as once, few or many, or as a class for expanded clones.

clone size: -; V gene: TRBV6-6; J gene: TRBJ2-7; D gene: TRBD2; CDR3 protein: CASSLSSGRVHEQYF; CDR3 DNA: TGTGCCAGCAGTCTCTCTAGCGGGAGAGTGCACGAGCAGTACTTC
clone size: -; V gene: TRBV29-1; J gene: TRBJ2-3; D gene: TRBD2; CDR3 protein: CSVAPSGRSTDTQYF; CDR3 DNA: TGCAGCGTTGCCCCTAGCGGGAGATCAACAGATACGCAGTATTTT
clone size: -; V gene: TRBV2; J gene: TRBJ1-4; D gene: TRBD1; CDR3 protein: CASSIPTGGNEKLFF; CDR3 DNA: TGTGCCAGCAGTATCCCGACAGGGGGTAATGAAAAACTGTTTTTT
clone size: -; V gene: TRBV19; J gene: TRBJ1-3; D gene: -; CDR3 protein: CASSPRESSGNTIYF; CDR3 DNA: TGTGCCAGTAGCCCCCGGGAGAGCTCTGGAAACACCATATATTTT
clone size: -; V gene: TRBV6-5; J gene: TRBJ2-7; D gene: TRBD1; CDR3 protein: CASSYGPGQGANPLKF; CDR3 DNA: TGTGCCAGCAGTTACGGACCGGGACAGGGGGCCAACCCACTTAAATTC
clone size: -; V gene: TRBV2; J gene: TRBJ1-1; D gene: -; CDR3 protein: CASRVLSGYTEAFF; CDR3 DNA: TGTGCCAGCAGAGTTCTTTCAGGGTACACTGAAGCTTTCTTT
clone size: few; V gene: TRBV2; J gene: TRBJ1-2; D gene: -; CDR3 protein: CASRSHQQAPYGYTF; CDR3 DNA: TGTGCCAGCAGATCGCATCAACAGGCACCCTATGGCTACACCTTC
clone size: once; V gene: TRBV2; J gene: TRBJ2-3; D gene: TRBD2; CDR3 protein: CASSAPVRGSTDTQYF; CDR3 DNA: TGTGCCAGCAGTGCTCCCGTGCGGGGGAGCACAGATACGCAGTATTTT
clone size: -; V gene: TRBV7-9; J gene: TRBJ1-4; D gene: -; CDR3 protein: CASSLGTTNEKLFF; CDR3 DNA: TGTGCCAGCAGCCTCGGGACAACTAATGAAAAACTGTTTTTT
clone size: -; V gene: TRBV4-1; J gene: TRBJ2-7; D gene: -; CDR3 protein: CASSQSTQSVYEQYF; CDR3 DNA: TGCGCCAGCAGCCAATCGACACAGAGTGTCTACGAGCAGTACTTC
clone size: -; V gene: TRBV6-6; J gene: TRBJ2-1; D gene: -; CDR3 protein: CASSLQGPNEQFF; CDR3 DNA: TGTGCCAGCAGTCTACAGGGCCCCAATGAGCAGTTCTTC